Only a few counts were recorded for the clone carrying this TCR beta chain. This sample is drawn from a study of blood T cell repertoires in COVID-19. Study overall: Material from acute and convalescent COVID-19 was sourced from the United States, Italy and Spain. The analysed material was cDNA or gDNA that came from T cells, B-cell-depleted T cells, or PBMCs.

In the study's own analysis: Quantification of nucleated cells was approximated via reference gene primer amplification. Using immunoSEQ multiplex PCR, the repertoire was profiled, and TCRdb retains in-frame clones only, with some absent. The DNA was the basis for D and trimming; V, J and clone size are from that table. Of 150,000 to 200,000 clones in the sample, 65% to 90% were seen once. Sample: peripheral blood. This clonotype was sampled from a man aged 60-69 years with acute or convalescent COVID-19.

The DNA of the CDR3 is TGCGCCAGCACTCCGGGGTTCGGAACAGGGGCCGGCGGGGAGCTGTTTTTT. Its translation: CASTPGFGTGAGGELFF. J is TRBJ2-2 and V is TRBV5-1, with TRBD1 matching over 7 bases. CDR3 length: 17 amino acids. With 6 bases clipped from V and 7 bases from J, the junction kept 18 bases outside the gene matches. CDR1 is SGHRS, CDR2 YFSETQ, per germline.